The count of the clone carrying this TCR beta chain is one. Data came from immunoSEQ multiplex PCR; TCRdb stores just in-frame clones and leaves some out. The sample includes about 95,000 clones, roughly 80% of them seen just once. This sample was included in a study of blood T cell repertoires in COVID-19. Sequencing was done on a sample of peripheral blood. The receptor was isolated from a human donor in a cohort sampled during active COVID-19.

The DNA for the CDR3 is TGTGCCAGCAGCTTCGGGGGGGAGCTGGGTCAGCCCCAGCATTTT. It specifies CASSFGGELGQPQHF. The chain recombines TRBV7-2 with TRBJ1-5; D is possibly TRBD1 (5 bases). Germline V lookup: CDR1 SGHTA, CDR2 FQGNSA. The V end was cut by 3 bases, the J end by 6 bases, with 15 bases between. This CDR3 has 15 amino acids. The variable domain in full, completed from reference TRBV7-2 and TRBJ1-5, reads GAGVSQSPSNKVTEKGKDVELRCDPISGHTALYWYRQSLGQGLEFLIYFQGNSAPDKSGLPSDRFSAERTGGSVSTLTIQRTQQEDSAVYLCASSFGGELGQPQHFGDGTRLSIL.